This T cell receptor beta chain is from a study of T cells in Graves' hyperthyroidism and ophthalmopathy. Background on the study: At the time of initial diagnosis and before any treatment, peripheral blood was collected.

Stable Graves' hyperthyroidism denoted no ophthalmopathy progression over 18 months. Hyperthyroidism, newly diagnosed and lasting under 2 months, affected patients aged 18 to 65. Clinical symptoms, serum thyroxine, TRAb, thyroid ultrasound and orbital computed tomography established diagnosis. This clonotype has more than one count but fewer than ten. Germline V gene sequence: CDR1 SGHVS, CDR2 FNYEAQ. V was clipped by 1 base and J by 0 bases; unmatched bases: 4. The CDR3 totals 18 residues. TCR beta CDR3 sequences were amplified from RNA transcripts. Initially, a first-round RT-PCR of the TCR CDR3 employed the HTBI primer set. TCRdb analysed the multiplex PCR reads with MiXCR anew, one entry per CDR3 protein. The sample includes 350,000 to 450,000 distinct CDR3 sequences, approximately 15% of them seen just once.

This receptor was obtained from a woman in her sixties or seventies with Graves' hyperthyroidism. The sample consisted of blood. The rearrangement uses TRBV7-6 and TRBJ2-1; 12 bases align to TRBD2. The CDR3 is CASSLEATSGSSYNEQFF. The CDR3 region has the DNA TGTGCCAGCAGCTTAGAGGCGACTAGCGGGAGCTCCTACAATGAGCAGTTCTTC.